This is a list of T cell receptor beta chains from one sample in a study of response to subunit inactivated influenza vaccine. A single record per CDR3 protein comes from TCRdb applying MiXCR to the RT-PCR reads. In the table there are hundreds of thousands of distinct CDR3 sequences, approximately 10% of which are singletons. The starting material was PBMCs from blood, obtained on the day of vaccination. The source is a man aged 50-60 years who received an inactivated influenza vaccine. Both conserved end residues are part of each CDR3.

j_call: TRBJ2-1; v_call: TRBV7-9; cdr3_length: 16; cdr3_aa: CASSLRLAENYNEQFF
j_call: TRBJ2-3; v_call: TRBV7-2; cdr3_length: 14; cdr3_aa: CASSPDRWTDTQYF
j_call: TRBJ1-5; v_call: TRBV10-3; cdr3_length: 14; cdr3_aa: CAISGEGRYQPQHF
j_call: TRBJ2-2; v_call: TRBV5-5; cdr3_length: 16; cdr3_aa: CASSLVPDRNTGELFF
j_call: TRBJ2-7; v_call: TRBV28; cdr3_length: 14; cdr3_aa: CASSFQVSSYEQYF
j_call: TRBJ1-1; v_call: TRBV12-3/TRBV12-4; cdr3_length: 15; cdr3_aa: CASSNGPGQGSQAFF
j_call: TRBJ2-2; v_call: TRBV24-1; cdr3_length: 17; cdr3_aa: CATSDLLRTGNTGELFF
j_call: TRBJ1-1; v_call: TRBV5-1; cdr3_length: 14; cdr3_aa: CASSVGQKNTEAFF
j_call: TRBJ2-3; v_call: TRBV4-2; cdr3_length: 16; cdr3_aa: CASSPLRGDGQDTQYF
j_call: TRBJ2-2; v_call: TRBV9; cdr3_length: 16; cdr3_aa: CASSVEGTANTGELFF
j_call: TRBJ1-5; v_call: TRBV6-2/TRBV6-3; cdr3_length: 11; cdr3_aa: CASSPGSTQHF
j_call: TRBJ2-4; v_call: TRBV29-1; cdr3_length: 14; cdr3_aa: CSVREPLRKNIQYF
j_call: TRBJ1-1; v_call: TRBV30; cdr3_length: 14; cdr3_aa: CAWSVLPGDTEAFF
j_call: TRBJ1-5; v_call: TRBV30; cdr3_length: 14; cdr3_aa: CAWSVGQGGQPQHF
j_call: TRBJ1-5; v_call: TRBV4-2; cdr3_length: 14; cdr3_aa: CASSQGGSNQPQHF
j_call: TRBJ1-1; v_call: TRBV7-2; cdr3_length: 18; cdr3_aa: CASSFAGVVVAMNTEAFF
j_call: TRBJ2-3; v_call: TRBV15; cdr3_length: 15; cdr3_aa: CATSRVPLAGDTQYF
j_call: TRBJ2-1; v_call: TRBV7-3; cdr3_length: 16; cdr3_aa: CASSVGLAGVGYEQFF
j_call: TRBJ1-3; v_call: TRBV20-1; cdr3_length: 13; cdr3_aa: CSAAYISGNTIYF
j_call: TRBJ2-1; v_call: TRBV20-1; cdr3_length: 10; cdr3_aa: CSGIFNEQFF
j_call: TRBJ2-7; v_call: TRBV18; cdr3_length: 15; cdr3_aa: CASSPHEGALHEQYF
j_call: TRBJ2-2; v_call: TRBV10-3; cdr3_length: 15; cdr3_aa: CAISESMSAGGELFF
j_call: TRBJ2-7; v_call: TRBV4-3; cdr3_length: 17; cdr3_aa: CASSQTWDRVGGDEQYF
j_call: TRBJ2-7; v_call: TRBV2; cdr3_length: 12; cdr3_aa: CASRDREFEQYF
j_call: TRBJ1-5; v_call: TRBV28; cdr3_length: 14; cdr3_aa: CASSPIRSGQPQHF
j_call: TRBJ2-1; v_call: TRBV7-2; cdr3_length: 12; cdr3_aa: CASSFHLHEQFF
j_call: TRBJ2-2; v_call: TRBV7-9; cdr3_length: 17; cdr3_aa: CASSRFAGSEVTGELFF
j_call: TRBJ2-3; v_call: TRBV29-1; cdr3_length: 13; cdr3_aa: CSYSAGSTDTQYF
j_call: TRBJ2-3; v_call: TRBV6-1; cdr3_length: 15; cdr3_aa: CASSDTGGLTDTQYF
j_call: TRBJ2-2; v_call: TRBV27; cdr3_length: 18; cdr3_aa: CASSLTTAGTLNTGELFF
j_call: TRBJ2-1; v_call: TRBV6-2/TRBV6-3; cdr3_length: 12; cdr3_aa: CASLRVPNEQFF
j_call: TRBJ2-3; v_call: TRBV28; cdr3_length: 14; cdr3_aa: CASFLTGSTDTQYF
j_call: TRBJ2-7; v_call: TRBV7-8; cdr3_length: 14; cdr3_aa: CASSYGTIGNEQYF
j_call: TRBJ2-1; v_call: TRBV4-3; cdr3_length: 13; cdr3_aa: CASSQDHSYEQFF
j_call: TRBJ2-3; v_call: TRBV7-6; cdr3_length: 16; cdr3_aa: CASSSRASGIGYTQYF
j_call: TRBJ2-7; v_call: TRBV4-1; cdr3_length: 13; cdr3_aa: CAISTGPVCPQYF
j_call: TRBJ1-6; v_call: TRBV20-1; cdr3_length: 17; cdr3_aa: CSARPPPGLHINSPLHF
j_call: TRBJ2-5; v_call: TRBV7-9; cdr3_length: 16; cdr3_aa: CASSLVGVVSRETQYF
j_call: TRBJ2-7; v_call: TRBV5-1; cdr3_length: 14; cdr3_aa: CASSLPGSVHEQYF
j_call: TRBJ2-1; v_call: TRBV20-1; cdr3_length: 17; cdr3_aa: CSARASRRGFSYNEQFF
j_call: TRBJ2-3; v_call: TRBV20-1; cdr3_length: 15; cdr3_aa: CSARDMLLYTDTQYF
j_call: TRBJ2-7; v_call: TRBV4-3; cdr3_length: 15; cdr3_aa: CASSQEGRGLYEQYF
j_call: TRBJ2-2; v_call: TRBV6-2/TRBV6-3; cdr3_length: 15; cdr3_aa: CASRPGTGWPGELFF
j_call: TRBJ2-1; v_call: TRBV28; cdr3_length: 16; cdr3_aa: CASSLSGVPTVNEQFF
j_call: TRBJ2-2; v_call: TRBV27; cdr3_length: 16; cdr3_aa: CASSLSWQGVTGELFF
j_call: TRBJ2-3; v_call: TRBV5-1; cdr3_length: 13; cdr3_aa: CASSLPPEETQYF
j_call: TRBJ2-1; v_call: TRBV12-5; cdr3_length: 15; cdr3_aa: CASGLGQGNYNEQFF
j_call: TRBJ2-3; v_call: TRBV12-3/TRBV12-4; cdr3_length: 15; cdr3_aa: CASTYGNVRTDTQYF
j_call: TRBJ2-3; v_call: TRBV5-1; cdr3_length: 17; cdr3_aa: CASSLNPREGLRETQYF
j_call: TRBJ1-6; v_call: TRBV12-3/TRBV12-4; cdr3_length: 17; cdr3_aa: CASSLEDWGSSNSPLHF
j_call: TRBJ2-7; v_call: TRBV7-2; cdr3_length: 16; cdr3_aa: CASSPSGQGGRYEQYF
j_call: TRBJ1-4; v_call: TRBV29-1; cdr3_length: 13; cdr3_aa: CSANRGWNEKLFF
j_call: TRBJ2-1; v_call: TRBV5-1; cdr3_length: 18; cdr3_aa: CASSTGTSGKSSYNEQFF
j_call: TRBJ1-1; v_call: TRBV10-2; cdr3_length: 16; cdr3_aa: CASSEYEDRPPSEAFF
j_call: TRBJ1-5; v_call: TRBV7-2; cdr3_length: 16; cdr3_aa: CASSSGIGRGNQPQHF
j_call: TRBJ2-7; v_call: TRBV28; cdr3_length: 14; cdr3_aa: CASSLQGQTYEQYF
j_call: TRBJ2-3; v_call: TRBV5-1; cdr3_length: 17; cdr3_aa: CASSRTGPEIRTDTQYF
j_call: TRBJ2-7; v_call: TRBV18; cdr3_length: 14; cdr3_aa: CASSPTDKSYEQYF
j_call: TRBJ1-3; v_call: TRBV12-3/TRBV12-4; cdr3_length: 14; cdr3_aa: CASSSTERGNTIYF